This section outlines one T cell receptor beta chain sequence together with its context. This entry belongs to a study of blood T cells in healthy people across ages. The CDR3 consists of 12 residues. Germline assignment: CDR1 DFQATT and CDR2 SNEGSKA (reference sequence). With V trimmed by 5 bases and J by 2 bases, 3 bases remained unmatched. For the second PCR, which ran for about 7 to 12 cycles, a sample-barcoded 5' primer and a J-beta primer mix were used. Using its own MiXCR run on the 5' RACE reads, TCRdb lists one record per CDR3 protein. The sample contains around 870,000 distinct CDR3 sequences, 29% of which appear only once.

Input material: blood. This receptor was taken from an elderly woman in good health. V and J are TRBV20-1 and TRBJ2-7; 7 positions agree with TRBD1. The CDR3 sequence: CSAGTDPYEQYF. For the CDR3, the DNA is TGCAGTGCTGGGACAGATCCCTACGAGCAGTACTTC.